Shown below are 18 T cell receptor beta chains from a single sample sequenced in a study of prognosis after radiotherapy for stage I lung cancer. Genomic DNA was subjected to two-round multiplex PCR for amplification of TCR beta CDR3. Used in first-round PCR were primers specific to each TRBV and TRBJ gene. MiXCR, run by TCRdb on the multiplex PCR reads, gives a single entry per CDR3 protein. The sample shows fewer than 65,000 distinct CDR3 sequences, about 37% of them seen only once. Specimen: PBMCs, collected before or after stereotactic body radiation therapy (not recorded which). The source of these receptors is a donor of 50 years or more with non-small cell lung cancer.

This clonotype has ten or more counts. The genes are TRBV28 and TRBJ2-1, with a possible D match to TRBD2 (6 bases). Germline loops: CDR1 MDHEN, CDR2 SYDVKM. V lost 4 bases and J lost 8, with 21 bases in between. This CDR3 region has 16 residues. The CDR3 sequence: CASSSSGLILGDEQFF. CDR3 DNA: TGTGCCAGCAGTTCATCGGGACTTATCCTGGGGGATGAGCAGTTCTTC. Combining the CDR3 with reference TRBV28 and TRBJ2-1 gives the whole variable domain DVKVTQSSRYLVKRTGEKVFLECVQDMDHENMFWYRQDPGLGLRLIYFSYDVKMKEKGDIPEGYSVSREKKERFSLILESASTNQTSMYLCASSSSGLILGDEQFFGPGTRLTVL.

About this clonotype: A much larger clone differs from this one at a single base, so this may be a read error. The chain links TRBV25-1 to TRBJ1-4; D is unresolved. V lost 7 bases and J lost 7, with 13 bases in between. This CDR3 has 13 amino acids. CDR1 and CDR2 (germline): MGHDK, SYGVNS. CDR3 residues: CASKISVAEKLFF. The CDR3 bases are TGTGCCAGCAAAATTAGTGTCGCTGAAAAACTGTTTTTT.

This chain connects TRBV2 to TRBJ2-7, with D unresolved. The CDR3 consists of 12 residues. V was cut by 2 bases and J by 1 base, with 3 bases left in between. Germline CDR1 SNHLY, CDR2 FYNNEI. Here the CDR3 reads CASSESSYEQYF. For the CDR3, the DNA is TGTGCCAGCAGTGAATCGTCCTACGAGCAGTACTTC.

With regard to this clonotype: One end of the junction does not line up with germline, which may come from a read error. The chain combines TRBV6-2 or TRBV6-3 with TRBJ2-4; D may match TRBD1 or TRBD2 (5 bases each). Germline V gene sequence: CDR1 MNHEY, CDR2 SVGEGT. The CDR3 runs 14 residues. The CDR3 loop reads CAGSLPGATSIQYF. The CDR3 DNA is TGTGCCGGCAGCCTCCCCGGGGCGACGAGCATTCAGTACTTC.

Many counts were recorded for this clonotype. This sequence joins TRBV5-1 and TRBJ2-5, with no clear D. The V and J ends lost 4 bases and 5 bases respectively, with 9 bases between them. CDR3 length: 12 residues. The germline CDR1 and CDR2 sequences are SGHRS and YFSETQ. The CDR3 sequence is CASSRNRETQYF. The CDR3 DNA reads TGCGCCAGCAGCCGAAATCGGGAGACCCAGTACTTC.

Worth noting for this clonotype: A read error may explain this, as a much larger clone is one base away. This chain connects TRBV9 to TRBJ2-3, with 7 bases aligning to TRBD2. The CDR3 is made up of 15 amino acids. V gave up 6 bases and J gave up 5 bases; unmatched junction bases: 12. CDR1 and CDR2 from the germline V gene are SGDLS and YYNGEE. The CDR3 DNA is TGTGCCAGCACCGCATCAATGGGAGGGCAAGATACGCAGTATTTT. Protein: CASTASMGGQDTQYF. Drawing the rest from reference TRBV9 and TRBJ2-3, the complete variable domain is DSGVTQTPKHLITATGQRVTLRCSPRSGDLSVYWYQQSLDQGLQFLIQYYNGEERAKGNILERFSAQQFPDLHSELNLSSLELGDSALYFCASTASMGGQDTQYFGPGTRLTVL.

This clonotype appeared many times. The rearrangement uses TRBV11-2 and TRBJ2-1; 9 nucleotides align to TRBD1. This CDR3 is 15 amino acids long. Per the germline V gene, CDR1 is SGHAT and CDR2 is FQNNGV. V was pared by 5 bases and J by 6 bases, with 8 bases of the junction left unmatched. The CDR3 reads CASSGIRDRVNEQFF. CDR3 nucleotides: TGTGCCAGCAGCGGGATCCGGGACAGGGTCAATGAGCAGTTCTTC.

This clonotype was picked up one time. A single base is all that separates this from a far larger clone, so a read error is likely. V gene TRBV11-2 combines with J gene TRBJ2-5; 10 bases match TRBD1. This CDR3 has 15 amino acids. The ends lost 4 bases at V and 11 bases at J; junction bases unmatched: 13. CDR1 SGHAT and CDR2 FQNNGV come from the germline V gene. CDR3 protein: CASSSGQGDREIQYF. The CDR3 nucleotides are TGTGCCAGCAGCTCAGGACAGGGGGATAGGGAAATTCAGTACTTC.

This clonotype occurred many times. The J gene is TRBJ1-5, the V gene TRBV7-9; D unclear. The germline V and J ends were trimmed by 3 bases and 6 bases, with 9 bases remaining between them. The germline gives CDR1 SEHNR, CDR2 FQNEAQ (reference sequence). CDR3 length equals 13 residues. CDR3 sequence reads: CASSFGTGQPQHF. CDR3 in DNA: TGTGCCAGCAGCTTCGGTACGGGTCAGCCCCAGCATTTT.

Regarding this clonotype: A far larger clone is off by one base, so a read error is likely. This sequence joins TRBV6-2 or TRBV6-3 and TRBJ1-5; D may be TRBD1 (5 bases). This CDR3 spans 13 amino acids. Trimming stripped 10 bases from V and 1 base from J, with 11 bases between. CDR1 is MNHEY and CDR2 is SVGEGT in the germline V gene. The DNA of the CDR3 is TGTGCCACCCGACAGTGGAGCAATCAGCCCCAGCATTTT. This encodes CATRQWSNQPQHF.

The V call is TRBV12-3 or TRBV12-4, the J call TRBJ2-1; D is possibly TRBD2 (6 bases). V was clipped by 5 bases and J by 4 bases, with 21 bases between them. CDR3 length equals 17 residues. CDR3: CASSPATSLLIYNEQFF. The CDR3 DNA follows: TGTGCCAGCAGTCCCGCCACTAGCCTCCTGATTTACAATGAGCAGTTCTTC.

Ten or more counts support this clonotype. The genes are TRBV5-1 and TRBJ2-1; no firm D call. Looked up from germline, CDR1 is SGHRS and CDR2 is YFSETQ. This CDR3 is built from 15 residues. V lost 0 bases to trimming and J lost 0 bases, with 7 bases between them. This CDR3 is CASSLGPSSYNEQFF. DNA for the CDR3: TGCGCCAGCAGCTTGGGTCCCTCCTCCTACAATGAGCAGTTCTTC.

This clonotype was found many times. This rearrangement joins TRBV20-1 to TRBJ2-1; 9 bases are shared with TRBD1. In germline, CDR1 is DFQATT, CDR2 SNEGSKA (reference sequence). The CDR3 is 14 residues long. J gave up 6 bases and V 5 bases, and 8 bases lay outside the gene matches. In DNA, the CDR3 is TGCAGTGCTTTGGGGACAGGGCTGGGCAATGAGCAGTTCTTC. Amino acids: CSALGTGLGNEQFF.

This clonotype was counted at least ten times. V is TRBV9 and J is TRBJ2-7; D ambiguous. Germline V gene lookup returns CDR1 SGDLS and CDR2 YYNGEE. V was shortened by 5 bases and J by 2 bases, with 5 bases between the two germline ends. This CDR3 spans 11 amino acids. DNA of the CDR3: TGTGCCAGCAGAAGACCCTACGAGCAGTACTTC. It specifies CASRRPYEQYF.

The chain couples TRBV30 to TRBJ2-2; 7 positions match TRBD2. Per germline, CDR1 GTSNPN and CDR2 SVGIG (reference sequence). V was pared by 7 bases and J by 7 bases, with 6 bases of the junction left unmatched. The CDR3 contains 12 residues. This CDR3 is CALMGGIGELFF. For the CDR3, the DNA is TGTGCCTTGATGGGAGGGATCGGGGAGCTGTTTTTT. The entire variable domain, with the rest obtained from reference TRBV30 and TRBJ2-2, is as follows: SQTIHQWPATLVQPVGSPLSLECTVEGTSNPNLYWYRQAAGRGLQLLFYSVGIGQISSEVPQNLSASRPQDRQFILSSKKLLLSDSGFYLCALMGGIGELFFGEGSRLTVL.

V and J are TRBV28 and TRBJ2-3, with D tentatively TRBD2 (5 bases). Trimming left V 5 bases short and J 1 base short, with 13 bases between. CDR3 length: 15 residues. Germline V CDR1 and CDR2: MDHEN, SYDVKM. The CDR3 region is CASSPGGGGTDTQYF. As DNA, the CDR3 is TGTGCCAGCAGTCCGGGTGGAGGAGGCACAGATACGCAGTATTTT.

The CDR3: CASSLWARPNYGYTF. As DNA, the CDR3 is TGTGCCAGCAGCTTGTGGGCCAGACCTAACTATGGCTACACCTTC. The V and J genes are TRBV5-6 and TRBJ1-2; the D is unclear. Trimming left V 1 base short and J 0 bases short, with 10 bases between. Germline V gives CDR1 SGHDT, CDR2 YYEEEE. This CDR3 contains 15 residues.

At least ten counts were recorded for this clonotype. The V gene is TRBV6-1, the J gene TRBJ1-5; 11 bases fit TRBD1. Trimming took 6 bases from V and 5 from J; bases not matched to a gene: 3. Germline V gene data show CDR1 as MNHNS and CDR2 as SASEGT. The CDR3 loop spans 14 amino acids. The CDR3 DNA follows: TGTGCCAGCAGCAGGACAGGGGGCGATCAGCCCCAGCATTTT. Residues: CASSRTGGDQPQHF.